This T cell receptor beta chain appears in the sequencing data of a study of cytomegalovirus exposure and HLA in healthy donors. The table came from immunoSEQ multiplex PCR; TCRdb's copy has only in-frame clones and leaves some out. The profile covers around 180,000 clones, with approximately 84% appearing a single time and over 5.5% taken by the ten largest. CDR3 length equals 16 residues. CDR1 and CDR2 from the germline V gene are SGHDT and YYEEEE. The V end was cut by 5 bases, the J end by 0 bases, with 17 bases between. The sample was PBMCs. This sequence originates from a young man in good health and CMV-seropositive. The chain has TRBV5-6 and TRBJ1-1; the D gene is possibly TRBD1 (6 bases). This chain's CDR3 is CASSDLTGSVNTEAFF. CDR3 DNA sequence: TGTGCCAGCAGTGATCTCACAGGGTCCGTGAACACTGAAGCTTTCTTT. The whole variable domain, remainder taken from reference TRBV5-6 and TRBJ1-1, is DAGVTQSPTHLIKTRGQQVTLRCSPKSGHDTVSWYQQALGQGPQFIFQYYEEEERQRGNFPDRFSGHQFPNYSSELNVNALLLGDSALYLCASSDLTGSVNTEAFFGQGTRLTVV.